This T cell receptor (beta chain) was recovered during a study of T cell responses to AZD1222 COVID-19 vaccine. The CDR3 covers 14 residues. The V end lost 3 bases, the J end lost 4 bases, and 12 bases lay between the germline ends. CDR1 and CDR2 (germline): LNHDA, SQIVND (reference sequence). Sequencing used immunoSEQ multiplex PCR; TCRdb keeps in-frame clones, though not all of them. The sample holds 150,000 to 200,000 clones, roughly nine tenths seen once. The chain combines TRBV19 with TRBJ1-1; D not resolved. Sequenced material: peripheral blood, taken on day 0 of AZD1222 vaccination. This TCR came from an adult in good health. The DNA for the CDR3 is TGTGCCAGTAGTATTATGGGAGGTGGCACTGAAGCTTTCTTT. It codes for CASSIMGGGTEAFF.